The 9 T cell receptor beta chains presented below share a single source sample, sequenced in a study of OX40 agonist ivuxolimab in advanced cancers. Only in-frame clones appear in the TCRdb table, and some are missing; sequencing was by immunoSEQ multiplex PCR. Of around 58,000 clones listed, around nine tenths are singletons. Specimen: CD4+ or CD8+ T cells sorted from blood, collected in a trial of the OX40 agonist ivuxolimab. The receptors originated from an adult with an advanced solid tumor such as melanoma, head and neck, liver or kidney cancer.

The CDR3 here is CASSSSLEPQHF. The CDR3 DNA reads TGTGCCAGCAGCTCTAGCCTCGAGCCCCAGCATTTT. The rearrangement uses TRBV7-2 and TRBJ1-5; no firm D call. Germline assignment: CDR1 SGHTA and CDR2 FQGNSA. The CDR3 extends over 12 amino acids. Between the trimmed V and J ends, which lost 4 bases and 8 bases, there was a span of 9 bases.

V usage is TRBV6-5 and J usage is TRBJ1-2, with 9 bases matching TRBD1. CDR1 is MNHEY and CDR2 is SVGAGI in the germline V gene. The CDR3 totals 15 residues. The V and J ends lost 4 bases and 7 bases, in that order; junction bases with no gene match: 10. DNA for the CDR3: TGTGCCAGCAGTTCACCGGGACAGGGCTTAAGTGGCTACACCTTC. Its translation: CASSSPGQGLSGYTF.

The genes are TRBV27 and TRBJ1-1; no clear D. This CDR3 has 13 amino acids. Germline V gene sequence: CDR1 MNHEY, CDR2 SMNVEV (reference sequence). The V end lost 6 bases, the J end lost 1 base, and 9 bases lay between the germline ends. The CDR3 nucleotides read TGTGCCAGCAGCCGGCGGGAGAACACTGAAGCTTTCTTT. It encodes CASSRRENTEAFF.

J is TRBJ1-1 and V is TRBV7-6, with D possibly matching TRBD1 (5 bases). The CDR3 has 17 residues. The ends were cut back, 2 bases at V and 0 bases at J, with 16 bases in the middle. Germline assignment: CDR1 SGHVS and CDR2 FNYEAQ. CDR3 loop: CASSLSGANKLNTEAFF. The CDR3 coding sequence is TGTGCCAGCAGCTTAAGTGGGGCAAATAAGCTGAACACTGAAGCTTTCTTT.

CDR3 amino acids: CASSRPNTEAFF. CDR3 coding DNA: TGTGCCAGCAGTAGGCCGAACACTGAAGCTTTCTTT. This chain uses TRBV6-6 with TRBJ1-1; D remains ambiguous. Germline assignment: CDR1 MNHNY and CDR2 SVGAGI (reference sequence). This CDR3 has 12 residues. The ends were cut back, 5 bases at V and 1 base at J, with 5 bases in the middle.

This clone was detected only once. The chain couples TRBV11-2 to TRBJ2-3; 8 bases fit TRBD2. Germline CDR1 and CDR2: SGHAT and FQNNGV. CDR3 length: 14 residues. After removal of 1 base from V and 5 bases from J, the junction contained 2 bases not matched to a gene. The CDR3, as DNA: TGTGCCAGCAGCTTAGGCGGGGGGAAAGATACGCAGTATTTT. Residues: CASSLGGGKDTQYF. The complete variable domain, with remaining parts taken from reference TRBV11-2 and TRBJ2-3, reads EAGVAQSPRYKIIEKRQSVAFWCNPISGHATLYWYQQILGQGPKLLIQFQNNGVVDDSQLPKDRFSAERLKGVDSTLKIQPAKLEDSAVYLCASSLGGGKDTQYFGPGTRLTVL.

The sample holds one count of this clone. The chain has TRBV6-1 and TRBJ2-1; TRBD2 matches at 11 bases. Looked up from germline, CDR1 is MNHNS and CDR2 is SASEGT. Trimming at V came to 6 bases and at J to 7 bases, leaving 8 bases not matched to a gene. The CDR3 loop spans 15 amino acids. CDR3 residues: CASRNSGGAFNEQFF. The CDR3 coding sequence is TGTGCCAGCAGGAATAGCGGGGGGGCCTTTAATGAGCAGTTCTTC.

V usage is TRBV5-1 and J usage is TRBJ2-1; D is tentatively TRBD1 or TRBD2 (5 bases each). Deletions cut 0 bases from V and 6 bases from J, with 13 bases between. CDR3 length: 15 amino acids. From germline, CDR1 is SGHRS and CDR2 YFSETQ. The CDR3 is CASSLGDARVNEQFF. The CDR3 region has the DNA TGCGCCAGCAGCTTGGGGGACGCAAGGGTCAATGAGCAGTTCTTC.

The rearrangement links TRBV2 to TRBJ1-1, with D unclear. CDR1 SNHLY and CDR2 FYNNEI come from the germline V gene. V gave up 7 bases and J gave up 8 bases, with 11 bases separating them. The CDR3 consists of 11 residues. CDR3 protein: CASILSGEAFF. The CDR3 DNA follows: TGTGCCAGCATTCTGAGCGGGGAAGCTTTCTTT.